Sequencing of this TCR beta chain was carried out in a study of monozygotic twins with inflammatory bowel disease. cDNA for TCRalpha and TCRbeta was amplified by nested PCRs of around 15 then nine to ten cycles. No DNA is given; TCRdb re-called the 5' RACE reads and lists each CDR3 protein once. The sample has about 420,000 distinct CDR3 sequences; the top ten hold around 2.4%. With regard to this clonotype: Its antigen is currently unknown.

The CDR3 is made up of 14 amino acids. Germline lookup yields CDR1 DFQATT and CDR2 SNEGSKA (reference sequence). Study outcomes and limitations: Between concordant and discordant twins, repertoire similarity failed to differ, a result that limited power may explain.

The material sequenced was blood. The rearrangement joins TRBV20-1 to TRBJ2-7; as DNA is missing, the TRBD1 call by TCRdb cannot be tested. The TCR originated in a human donor with ulcerative colitis or Crohn's disease, or a healthy co-twin of an affected twin (not recorded which). The CDR3 loop reads CSASFTGSFGEQYF.